This T cell receptor (beta chain) is from a study of identical twins. This clonotype was seen ten or more times. Its antigen is unknown. TCRdb redid the calling of the 5' RACE reads with MiXCR, one entry per CDR3 protein. Among roughly 630,000 distinct CDR3 sequences listed, roughly 7.1% were seen once. General study results and limits: Weaker excess twin sharing was observed in beta out-of-frame sequences. Cord blood beta clonotypes present at high abundance carried fewer insertions; no such pattern appeared in memory repertoires. Within monozygotic twins, out-of-frame TCR alpha sharing was underestimated by the models.

The CDR3 extends over 14 amino acids. Germline values: CDR1 MNHEY, CDR2 SVGEGT. V shed 4 bases, J shed 2 bases, and the junction held 5 bases outside the gene matches. The same data also went into a second study, on yellow fever vaccine responses in identical twins.

This clonotype was sampled from a woman aged 18-29 years in good health. Input material: PBMCs. The V and J genes are TRBV6-2 or TRBV6-3 and TRBJ2-7, with TRBD1 matching over 7 bases. CDR3 bases: TGTGCCAGCAGTTCCGCCGGGACAGCCTACGAGCAGTACGTC. Translated, it gives CASSSAGTAYEQYV.